This T cell receptor beta chain was observed in a study of CD8 T cells in ankylosing spondylitis. Germline values: CDR1 SNHLY, CDR2 FYNNEI. V shed 6 bases and J 2 bases; nucleotides not matched to a gene: 4. The CDR3 has 13 residues. Findings and caveats of the study: In the blood and synovial fluid of reactive arthritis, some motif variants had been previously reported. Significant enrichment of disease-linked clones was reported in matched ankylosing spondylitis synovial fluid. What seemed typical of ankylosing spondylitis blood was a TCR beta motif built from eight highly homologous variants.

In the case of this clonotype: What it recognizes is unknown.

Generation of TCR beta libraries employed quantitative 5'-RACE incorporating molecular barcodes. TCRdb reprocessed the 5' RACE reads via MiXCR and lists one record per CDR3 protein. The top ten hold approximately 7% of the sample, which has over 450,000 distinct CDR3 sequences, roughly 13% seen once. The sample taken for sequencing was blood, either unsorted or a sorted T cell fraction (not recorded which). The TCR was taken from a male donor with ankylosing spondylitis. The chain is built from TRBV2 and TRBJ2-7; 7 positions match TRBD2. The chain's CDR3 is CASRQRDTYEQYV. The DNA of the CDR3 is TGTGCCAGCAGACAGCGGGATACCTACGAGCAGTACGTC.